The next 27 T cell receptor beta chains were all read from a single sample in a study of identical twins. TCRdb reprocessed the 5' RACE reads with MiXCR, giving one entry per CDR3 protein. The sample holds approximately 700,000 distinct CDR3 sequences, 6.1% seen once. Sequencing was done on a sample of naive T cells sorted from blood. These receptors all come from a man between 18 and 29 years old in good health.

This clonotype was counted at least ten times. V and J are TRBV6-2 or TRBV6-3 and TRBJ2-4; D is unclear. Germline V gene lookup returns CDR1 MNHEY and CDR2 SVGEGT. The CDR3 loop spans 12 amino acids. Trimming cost V 7 bases and J 5 bases, with 9 bases left between them. CDR3 residues: CASNTAENIQYF. In DNA, the CDR3 is TGTGCCAGCAATACCGCAGAAAACATTCAGTACTTC.

This clonotype has only a few counts. V is TRBV6-5 and J is TRBJ2-7; D call uncertain. Germline V lookup: CDR1 MNHEY, CDR2 SVGAGI. The germline V and J ends were trimmed by 4 bases and 3 bases, with 13 bases remaining between them. The CDR3 length is 14 residues. The CDR3, as DNA: TGTGCCAGCAGTTGGGGTGGGCAGAGCTACGAGCAGTACTTC. This translates into CASSWGGQSYEQYF.

This clonotype was observed a few times. The chain carries TRBV7-8 and TRBJ1-3, with D unresolved. Trimming shortened V by 5 bases and J by 3 bases, and 14 bases separated the two germline ends. This CDR3 region has 15 residues. Germline V CDR1 and CDR2: SGHVS, FQNEAQ. The CDR3 region is CASSKGRSGGNTIYF. Here the CDR3 DNA reads TGTGCCAGCAGCAAAGGCCGAAGCGGTGGAAACACCATATATTTT.

This clonotype was seen ten or more times. The CDR3 protein is CSARIPAGGDNEQFF. DNA for the CDR3: TGCAGTGCTAGAATACCAGCGGGAGGGGACAATGAGCAGTTCTTC. This chain connects TRBV20-1 to TRBJ2-1, with 10 bases identical to TRBD2. CDR1 is DFQATT, CDR2 SNEGSKA, per germline (reference sequence). The CDR3 has 15 amino acids. J gave up 5 bases and V 2 bases, and 6 bases lay outside the gene matches.

The table lists this clonotype with many counts. The chain has TRBV9 and TRBJ2-2; TRBD1 might be the D (6 bases). CDR1 SGDLS and CDR2 YYNGEE come from the germline V gene. With 3 bases removed from V and 3 bases from J, the gap between germline ends came to 15 bases. The CDR3 length is 16 residues. In DNA form, the CDR3 reads TGTGCCAGCAGCGCTGCTAGGGGGAGAGACACCGGGGAGCTGTTTTTT. This sequence encodes CASSAARGRDTGELFF.

This clonotype was seen a few times. The V call is TRBV30, the J call TRBJ1-1; the match to TRBD1 covers 9 bases. This CDR3 contains 15 residues. Germline assignment: CDR1 GTSNPN and CDR2 SVGIG (reference sequence). The V and J ends lost 3 bases and 7 bases, in that order; junction bases with no gene match: 12. CDR3 nucleotides: TGTGCCTGGAGGGCCGGGACAGGGTTTATTGATGAAGCTTTCTTT. Translated: CAWRAGTGFIDEAFF.

This clonotype was seen repeatedly, ten times or more. V is TRBV7-3 and J is TRBJ2-1, with 14 positions matching TRBD2. Losses at the gene ends were 5 bases for V and 2 bases for J; bases not matched to a gene: 8. The CDR3 sequence is 18 residues long. Germline values: CDR1 SGHTA, CDR2 FQGTGA. The CDR3 protein is CASSPPTSGRATYNEQFF. In DNA, the CDR3 is TGTGCCAGCAGCCCCCCGACTAGCGGGAGGGCCACCTACAATGAGCAGTTCTTC.

In its sample, this clonotype was seen many times. This chain uses TRBV12-3 or TRBV12-4 with TRBJ2-2; TRBD1 or TRBD2 may be the D gene (5 bases each). Trimming removed 5 bases at V and 6 bases at J, with 7 bases between. The CDR3 has 12 amino acids. The CDR3 sequence: CASSPGPGELFF. CDR3 DNA sequence: TGTGCCAGCAGTCCGGGACCCGGGGAGCTGTTTTTT.

Ten or more counts support this clonotype. This rearrangement joins TRBV20-1 to TRBJ2-7; D ambiguous. The V gene lost 5 bases and the J gene lost 5 bases, with 16 bases spanning the gap. The CDR3 covers 13 residues. CDR1 is DFQATT and CDR2 is SNEGSKA in the germline V gene (reference sequence). CDR3 nucleotide sequence: TGCAGTGCTGGGTCCTTCGAACAAGACGAGCAGTACTTC. Translated, it gives CSAGSFEQDEQYF.

In its sample, this clonotype was seen many times. The V call is TRBV20-1, the J call TRBJ1-2, with unresolved D. The ends were cut back, 4 bases at V and 6 bases at J, with 6 bases in the middle. CDR1 and CDR2 from the germline V gene are DFQATT and SNEGSKA (reference sequence). The CDR3 consists of 10 residues. The chain's CDR3 is CSAKKDGYTF. CDR3 in DNA: TGCAGTGCTAAAAAGGATGGCTACACCTTC.

The table lists this clonotype with many counts. This chain uses TRBV25-1 with TRBJ1-2; 9 bases map to TRBD1. This CDR3 region has 14 residues. The V and J ends lost 2 bases and 2 bases, in that order; junction bases with no gene match: 0. Per germline, CDR1 MGHDK and CDR2 SYGVNS. Here the CDR3 DNA reads TGTGCCAGCAGTGAAGGGACAGGGAACTATGGCTACACCTTC. This translates into CASSEGTGNYGYTF.

This clonotype was detected a few times. The CDR3 sequence: CATGTGGFNQYF. The CDR3 region has the DNA TGTGCCACCGGGACAGGGGGATTTAACCAGTACTTC. The chain couples TRBV27 to TRBJ2-5, with 11 bases fitting TRBD1. The germline V gene has CDR1 MNHEY and CDR2 SMNVEV (reference sequence). The CDR3 length is 12 residues. The trim removed 10 bases at V and 10 bases at J, leaving 8 bases unmatched.

This clonotype was detected ten times or more. The chain employs TRBV20-1 and TRBJ2-1; TRBD2 is a possible D gene (5 bases). Trimming took off 1 base at V and 4 bases at J, with 11 bases between the two ends. The CDR3 is 14 amino acids. In germline, CDR1 is DFQATT, CDR2 SNEGSKA (reference sequence). The CDR3 is CSARVSLAYNEQFF. The CDR3, as DNA: TGCAGTGCTAGAGTCTCTCTAGCATACAATGAGCAGTTCTTC.

The chain joins TRBV7-2 to TRBJ2-7; possibly TRBD2 for D (7 bases). Trimming cost V 3 bases and J 4 bases, with 13 bases left between them. Germline V gene sequence: CDR1 SGHTA, CDR2 FQGNSA. The CDR3 length is 14 residues. The CDR3 bases are TGTGCCAGCAGCTTTGGGGGGGCGCGGTACGAGCAGTACTTC. This gives the protein CASSFGGARYEQYF.

This clonotype was seen at least ten times. This chain connects TRBV9 to TRBJ2-3; D ambiguous. The CDR3 has 15 amino acids. Looked up from germline, CDR1 is SGDLS and CDR2 is YYNGEE. V lost 0 bases and J 4 bases, leaving 12 bases between the germline ends. CDR3 coding DNA: TGTGCCAGCAGCGTAGTAATCGGAGTCCCAGATACGCAGTATTTT. Translated: CASSVVIGVPDTQYF.

Ten or more counts support this clonotype. CDR3 loop: CASSPPGNSPLHF. CDR3 coding DNA: TGCGCCAGCAGCCCTCCTGGGAATTCACCCCTCCACTTT. The chain recombines TRBV4-1 with TRBJ1-6; D is unclear. V lost 4 bases and J lost 7, with 8 bases in between. Germline loops: CDR1 MGHRA, CDR2 YSYEKL. The CDR3 totals 13 residues.

This clonotype was detected a few times. V gene TRBV5-1 combines with J gene TRBJ2-6, with D possibly TRBD1 on 6 matching bases. V dropped 4 bases and J dropped 0 bases, with 14 bases sitting between them. CDR3 length: 17 amino acids. Germline CDR1 is SGHRS and CDR2 is YFSETQ. As DNA, the CDR3 is TGCGCCAGCAGCCAGGGACACCGAAACTCTGGGGCCAACGTCCTGACTTTC. Its protein is CASSQGHRNSGANVLTF.

This clonotype was detected a few times. The gene calls are TRBV27 and TRBJ2-7; weak D call: TRBD1 (6 bases). V lost 5 bases to trimming and J lost 5 bases, with 13 bases between them. The CDR3 runs to 13 residues. Germline loops: CDR1 MNHEY, CDR2 SMNVEV (reference sequence). In DNA form, the CDR3 reads TGTGCCAGCAGTAGGACAGCTAGTAACGAGCAGTACTTC. This translates into CASSRTASNEQYF.

This clonotype was seen ten or more times. This rearrangement joins TRBV7-6 to TRBJ2-3; TRBD2 agrees at 9 bases. With 4 bases clipped from V and 3 bases from J, the junction kept 5 bases outside the gene matches. The CDR3 extends over 15 amino acids. Per the germline V gene, CDR1 is SGHVS and CDR2 is FNYEAQ. CDR3 amino acids: CASSSPSGETDTQYF. CDR3 sequence (DNA): TGTGCCAGCAGCTCGCCTAGCGGGGAGACAGATACGCAGTATTTT.

The chain recombines TRBV10-3 with TRBJ2-1; TRBD2 matches at 8 bases. CDR1 and CDR2 from the germline V gene are ENHRY and SYGVKD. This CDR3 is 15 amino acids long. The V gene end was trimmed by 4 bases and the J gene end by 1 base; junction bases not matched to a gene: 3. The CDR3 protein is CAISAASGSYNEQFF. In DNA form, the CDR3 reads TGTGCCATCAGTGCGGCTAGCGGGTCCTACAATGAGCAGTTCTTC.

The chain carries TRBV6-1 and TRBJ2-1, with D possibly matching TRBD1 (5 bases). The CDR3 sequence is 15 residues long. The germline V and J ends were trimmed by 7 bases and 0 bases, with 13 bases remaining between them. CDR1 and CDR2 from the germline V gene are MNHNS and SASEGT. This chain's CDR3 is CASKVDISSYNEQFF. Written as DNA, the CDR3 is TGTGCCAGCAAGGTGGACATTAGCTCCTACAATGAGCAGTTCTTC.

At least ten counts were recorded for this clonotype. The DNA for the CDR3 is TGCAGCGTCGTTTGGAGCGGGAGGGCCCCAGATACGCAGTATTTT. Its translation is CSVVWSGRAPDTQYF. The V gene is TRBV29-1, the J gene TRBJ2-3, with 10 bases matching TRBD2. Unmatched junction bases numbered 10, after V lost 6 bases and J lost 4 bases. CDR1 is SQVTM, CDR2 ANQGSEA, per germline. There are 15 residues in the CDR3.

The chain couples TRBV29-1 to TRBJ2-4, with D perhaps given as TRBD1 or TRBD2 (6 bases each). Trimming removed 4 bases from V and 5 bases from J, with 12 bases in between. The CDR3 is made up of 13 amino acids. Germline V gene data show CDR1 as SQVTM and CDR2 as ANQGSEA. CDR3 amino acids: CSVAVRGENIQYF. Written as DNA, the CDR3 is TGCAGCGTTGCGGTGAGGGGGGAAAACATTCAGTACTTC. Combining the CDR3 with reference TRBV29-1 and TRBJ2-4 gives the whole variable domain SAVISQKPSRDICQRGTSLTIQCQVDSQVTMMFWYRQQPGQSLTLIATANQGSEATYESGFVIDKFPISRPNLTFSTLTVSNMSPEDSSIYLCSVAVRGENIQYFGAGTRLSVL.

This clonotype was seen repeatedly, ten times or more. V usage is TRBV10-3 and J usage is TRBJ2-3; possibly TRBD2 for D (5 bases). The CDR3 is 14 residues long. The V end lost 4 bases, the J end lost 4 bases, and 12 bases lay between the germline ends. In germline, CDR1 is ENHRY, CDR2 SYGVKD. The CDR3 nucleotides are TGTGCCATCAGTGTTACTAGATTTGCAGATACGCAGTATTTT. It codes for CAISVTRFADTQYF.

This clonotype was seen more than once but under ten times. V usage is TRBV25-1 and J usage is TRBJ1-5; TRBD1 is a possible D gene (6 bases). This CDR3 contains 16 residues. Germline CDR1 is MGHDK and CDR2 is SYGVNS. Trimming stripped 2 bases from V and 2 bases from J, with 13 bases between. CDR3 sequence reads: CASSEMGPGGNQPQHF. The CDR3 bases are TGTGCCAGCAGTGAAATGGGGCCAGGGGGCAATCAGCCCCAGCATTTT.

This clonotype was recorded at least ten times. V gene TRBV29-1 combines with J gene TRBJ2-7; D not certain. Germline loops: CDR1 SQVTM, CDR2 ANQGSEA. The CDR3 loop spans 13 amino acids. Deletions cut 6 bases from V and 4 bases from J, with 16 bases between. CDR3 amino acids: CSVNWPSQYEQYF. CDR3 sequence (DNA): TGCAGCGTGAATTGGCCCTCCCAGTACGAGCAGTACTTC.

The sample holds a few counts of this clonotype. This chain links TRBV5-1 with TRBJ1-3; 9 nucleotides align to TRBD1. Unmatched junction bases numbered 4, after V lost 4 bases and J lost 2 bases. CDR3 length equals 15 residues. Germline values: CDR1 SGHRS, CDR2 YFSETQ. The CDR3 spells CASSPGQGTGNTIYF. Here the CDR3 DNA reads TGCGCCAGCAGCCCCGGACAGGGGACTGGAAACACCATATATTTT.